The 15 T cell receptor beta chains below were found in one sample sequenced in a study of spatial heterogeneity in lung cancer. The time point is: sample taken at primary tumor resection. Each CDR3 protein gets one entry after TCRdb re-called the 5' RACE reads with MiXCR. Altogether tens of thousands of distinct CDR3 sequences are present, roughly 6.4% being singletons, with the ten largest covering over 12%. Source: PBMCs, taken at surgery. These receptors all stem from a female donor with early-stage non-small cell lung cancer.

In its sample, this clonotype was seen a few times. The chain's CDR3 is CSTRDHNSPLHF. As DNA, the CDR3 is TGCAGTACCCGGGATCATAATTCACCCCTCCACTTT. This chain joins TRBV20-1 and TRBJ1-6; D is undetermined. V was trimmed by 8 bases and J by 5 bases, leaving 10 bases between them. The germline V gene encodes CDR1 DFQATT and CDR2 SNEGSKA (reference sequence). The CDR3 is 12 residues long.

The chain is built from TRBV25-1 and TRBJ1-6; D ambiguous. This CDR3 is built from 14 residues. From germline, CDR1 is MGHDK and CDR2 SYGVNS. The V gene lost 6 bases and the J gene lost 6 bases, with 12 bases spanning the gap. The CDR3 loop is CASSPLRSNSPLHF. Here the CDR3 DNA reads TGTGCCAGCAGCCCATTGAGGTCTAATTCACCCCTCCACTTT.

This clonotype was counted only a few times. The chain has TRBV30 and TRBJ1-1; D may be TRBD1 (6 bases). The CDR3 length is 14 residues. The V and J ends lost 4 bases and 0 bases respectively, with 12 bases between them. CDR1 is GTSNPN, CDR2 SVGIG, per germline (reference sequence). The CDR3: CAWNRGHLNTEAFF. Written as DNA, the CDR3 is TGTGCCTGGAACCGGGGACATCTGAACACTGAAGCTTTCTTT.

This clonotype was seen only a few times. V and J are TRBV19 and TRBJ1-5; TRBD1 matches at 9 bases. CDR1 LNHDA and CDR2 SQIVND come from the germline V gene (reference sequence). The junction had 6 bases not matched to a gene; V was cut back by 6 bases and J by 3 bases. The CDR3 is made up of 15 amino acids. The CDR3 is CASSGTGNPNQPQHF. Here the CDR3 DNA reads TGTGCCAGTAGCGGGACAGGGAATCCCAATCAGCCCCAGCATTTT.

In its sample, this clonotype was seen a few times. CDR3 residues: CASSVELSGSSNYGYTF. The CDR3 bases are TGTGCCAGCAGCGTAGAGTTGTCGGGATCTTCTAACTATGGCTACACCTTC. The chain uses TRBV9 and TRBJ1-2, with D hard to call. The CDR3 runs 17 residues. Germline V CDR1 and CDR2: SGDLS, YYNGEE. V shed 0 bases and J shed 0 bases, with 15 bases lying between them.

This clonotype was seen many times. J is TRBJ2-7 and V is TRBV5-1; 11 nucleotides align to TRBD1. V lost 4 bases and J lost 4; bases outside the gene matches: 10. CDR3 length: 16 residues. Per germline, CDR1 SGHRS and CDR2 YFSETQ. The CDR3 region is CASSLQRTGGLYEQYF. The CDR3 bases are TGCGCCAGCAGCCTACAGCGGACAGGGGGCTTGTACGAGCAGTACTTC.

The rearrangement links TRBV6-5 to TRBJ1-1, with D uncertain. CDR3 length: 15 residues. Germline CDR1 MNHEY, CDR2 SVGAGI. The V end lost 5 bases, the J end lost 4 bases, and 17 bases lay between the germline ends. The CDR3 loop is CASSQPPGRVTEAFF. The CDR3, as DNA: TGTGCCAGCAGTCAACCCCCTGGACGTGTCACTGAAGCTTTCTTT.

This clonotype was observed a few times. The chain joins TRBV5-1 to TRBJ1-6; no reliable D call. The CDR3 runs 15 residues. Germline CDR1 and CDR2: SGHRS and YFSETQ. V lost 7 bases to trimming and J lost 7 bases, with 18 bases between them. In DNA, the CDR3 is TGCGCCAGCGGACCTGCGGAGAGGGAAAATTCACCCCTCCACTTT. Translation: CASGPAERENSPLHF.

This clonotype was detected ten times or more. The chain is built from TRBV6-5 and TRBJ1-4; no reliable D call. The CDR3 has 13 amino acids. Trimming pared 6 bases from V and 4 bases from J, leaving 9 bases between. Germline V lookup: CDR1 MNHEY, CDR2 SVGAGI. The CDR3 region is CASSSRDNEKLFF. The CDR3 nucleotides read TGTGCCAGCAGCTCCCGGGATAATGAAAAACTGTTTTTT.

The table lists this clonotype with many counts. CDR3 in amino acids: CASSYDPRNTEAFF. The DNA of the CDR3 is TGTGCCAGCAGTTACGACCCCCGGAACACTGAAGCTTTCTTT. The chain combines TRBV6-5 with TRBJ1-1, with D uncertain. Trimming took 2 bases from V and 1 from J, leaving 8 bases between them. CDR1 is MNHEY, CDR2 SVGAGI, per germline. The CDR3 extends over 14 amino acids.

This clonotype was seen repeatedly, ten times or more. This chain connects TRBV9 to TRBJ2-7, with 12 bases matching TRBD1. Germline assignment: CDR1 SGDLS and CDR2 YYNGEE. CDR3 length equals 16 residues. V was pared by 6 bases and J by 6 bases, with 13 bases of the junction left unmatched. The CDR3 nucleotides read TGTGCCAGCACCCCAAATTCCGGGACAGGGGGCGCCGAGCAGTACTTC. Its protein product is CASTPNSGTGGAEQYF.

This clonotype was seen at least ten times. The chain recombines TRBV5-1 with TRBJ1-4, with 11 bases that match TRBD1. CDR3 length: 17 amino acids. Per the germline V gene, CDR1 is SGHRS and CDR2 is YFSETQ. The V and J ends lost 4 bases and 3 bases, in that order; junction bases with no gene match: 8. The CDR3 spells CASSPRTGGSANEKLFF. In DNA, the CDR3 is TGCGCCAGCAGCCCCCGGACAGGGGGCTCAGCTAATGAAAAACTGTTTTTT.

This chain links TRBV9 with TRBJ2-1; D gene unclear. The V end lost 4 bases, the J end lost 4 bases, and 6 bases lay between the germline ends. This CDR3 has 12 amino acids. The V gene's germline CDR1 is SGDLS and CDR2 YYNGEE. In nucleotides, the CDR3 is TGTGCCAGCAGCCCCCAGTACAATGAGCAGTTCTTC. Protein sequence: CASSPQYNEQFF.

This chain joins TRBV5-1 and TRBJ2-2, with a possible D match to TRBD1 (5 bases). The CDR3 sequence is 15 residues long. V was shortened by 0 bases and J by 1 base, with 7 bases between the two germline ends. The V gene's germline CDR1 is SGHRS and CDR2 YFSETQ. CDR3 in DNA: TGCGCCAGCAGCTTGGCAACAGGGAACACCGGGGAGCTGTTTTTT. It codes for CASSLATGNTGELFF.

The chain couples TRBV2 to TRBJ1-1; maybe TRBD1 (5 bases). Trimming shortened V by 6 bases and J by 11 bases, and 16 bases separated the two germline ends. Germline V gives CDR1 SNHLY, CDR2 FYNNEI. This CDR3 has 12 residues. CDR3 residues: CASRPPGGRAFF. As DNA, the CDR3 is TGTGCCAGCAGACCCCCTGGGGGTAGGGCTTTCTTT.